This is a list of T cell receptor beta chains from one sample in a study of cytomegalovirus exposure and HLA in healthy donors. TCRdb's copy holds only in-frame clones and misses some; the assay was immunoSEQ multiplex PCR. The sample holds roughly 290,000 clones; 70% to 90% are singletons and the top ten take approximately 2.2%. Input material: PBMCs. Every receptor here comes from a woman aged 18 to 35 in good health and CMV-seronegative. The CDR3 runs from the conserved cysteine through the conserved F or W. Fields, in order: CDR3 protein, CDR3 DNA, V gene, D gene, clone size, J gene. A D gene is named only where the DNA matches it firmly. Clone size, where shown, is once, few, many, or a class for clones that have expanded.

CDR3: CASSLGGNTDTQYF
DNA: TGTGCCAGCAGCTTAGGCGGGAACACAGATACGCAGTATTTT
V: TRBV7-9
D: .
size: .
J: TRBJ2-3

CDR3: CASTDPGAGNTIYF
DNA: TGTGCCAGCACCGACCCGGGGGCTGGAAACACCATATATTTT
V: TRBV6-5
D: .
size: .
J: TRBJ1-3

CDR3: CASSLVRGPTDTQYF
DNA: TGTGCCAGCAGCTTGGTAAGGGGGCCGACAGATACGCAGTATTTT
V: TRBV5-6
D: TRBD1
size: .
J: TRBJ2-3

CDR3: CASSSSAEPYEQYF
DNA: TGTGCCAGCAGCTCTAGCGCAGAACCCTACGAGCAGTACTTC
V: TRBV6-5
D: .
size: .
J: TRBJ2-7

CDR3: CASSLLAGSSYNEQFF
DNA: TGTGCCAGCAGCCTACTAGCGGGGTCTTCCTACAATGAGCAGTTCTTC
V: TRBV7-6
D: TRBD2
size: .
J: TRBJ2-1

CDR3: CASSPRDRVAANEKLFF
DNA: TGTGCCAGCTCACCGAGAGACAGGGTTGCAGCTAATGAAAAACTGTTTTTT
V: TRBV18
D: TRBD1
size: .
J: TRBJ1-4

CDR3: CASSPQITGNTEAFF
DNA: TGTGCCAGTAGTCCCCAAATTACAGGGAACACTGAAGCTTTCTTT
V: TRBV19
D: .
size: .
J: TRBJ1-1

CDR3: CASSPPGQGASYQETQYF
DNA: TGTGCCAGCTCACCACCGGGACAGGGGGCGTCGTACCAAGAGACCCAGTACTTC
V: TRBV18
D: TRBD1
size: .
J: TRBJ2-5

CDR3: CSVSKWGRATEAFF
DNA: TGCAGCGTCTCGAAGTGGGGGCGCGCGACTGAAGCTTTCTTT
V: TRBV29-1
D: .
size: .
J: TRBJ1-1

CDR3: CASSLGQSYGYTF
DNA: TGTGCCAGCAGTTTGGGACAGTCCTATGGCTACACCTTC
V: TRBV27
D: TRBD1
size: .
J: TRBJ1-2

CDR3: CASSSRQYNEQFF
DNA: TGTGCCAGCTCATCGAGACAGTACAATGAGCAGTTCTTC
V: TRBV18
D: .
size: .
J: TRBJ2-1

CDR3: CATRTPGQGSPEAFF
DNA: TGTGCCACCAGAACTCCGGGACAGGGGAGCCCTGAAGCTTTCTTT
V: TRBV6-5
D: TRBD1
size: .
J: TRBJ1-1

CDR3: CASGLGTGVRLYEQYF
DNA: TGTGCTAGTGGTTTGGGGACAGGGGTAAGATTGTACGAGCAGTACTTC
V: TRBV12-5
D: TRBD1
size: .
J: TRBJ2-7

CDR3: CASSESTGTGSFGANVLTF
DNA: TGTGCCAGCAGCGAATCAACCGGGACAGGGAGTTTTGGGGCCAACGTCCTGACTTTC
V: TRBV5-8
D: TRBD1
size: .
J: TRBJ2-6

CDR3: CAGSLSGGGPAGYTF
DNA: TGTGCCGGCAGTTTATCCGGTGGCGGTCCCGCCGGCTACACCTTC
V: TRBV27
D: .
size: .
J: TRBJ1-2

CDR3: CASSQVANEKLFF
DNA: TGTGCCAGCAGCCAAGTCGCTAATGAAAAACTGTTTTTT
V: TRBV14
D: .
size: once
J: TRBJ1-4

CDR3: CAITGHPNTEAFF
DNA: TGTGCCATCACGGGACACCCGAACACTGAAGCTTTCTTT
V: TRBV10-3
D: .
size: .
J: TRBJ1-1

CDR3: CASSPGLLVDSPLHF
DNA: TGTGCCAGCTCCCCGGGACTCTTGGTGGATTCACCCCTCCACTTT
V: TRBV18
D: .
size: .
J: TRBJ1-6

CDR3: CASSPGTGGSYNEQFF
DNA: TGTGCCAGCTCACCAGGGACAGGCGGGTCCTACAATGAGCAGTTCTTC
V: TRBV18
D: TRBD1
size: .
J: TRBJ2-1

CDR3: CASTMVAGGQETQYF
DNA: TGTGCCAGCACAATGGTAGCGGGGGGGCAAGAGACCCAGTACTTC
V: TRBV2
D: TRBD2
size: .
J: TRBJ2-5

CDR3: CASSPDREVNQPQHF
DNA: TGTGCCAGCAGTCCGGACAGGGAGGTCAATCAGCCCCAGCATTTT
V: TRBV6-5
D: TRBD1
size: .
J: TRBJ1-5

CDR3: CASSRDSQAFF
DNA: TGTGCCAGCAGTCGGGACAGCCAAGCTTTCTTT
V: TRBV2
D: TRBD1
size: .
J: TRBJ1-1

CDR3: CAARAGQGGNEKLFF
DNA: TGTGCCGCCCGGGCGGGACAGGGGGGTAATGAAAAACTGTTTTTT
V: TRBV10-3
D: TRBD1
size: .
J: TRBJ1-4

CDR3: CASTEDRGNYGYTF
DNA: TGTGCCAGCACTGAAGACAGGGGAAACTATGGCTACACCTTC
V: TRBV19
D: TRBD1
size: .
J: TRBJ1-2

CDR3: CASSLAGGNTGELFF
DNA: TGTGCCAGCAGCTTAGCGGGGGGAAACACCGGGGAGCTGTTTTTT
V: TRBV7-8
D: .
size: .
J: TRBJ2-2

CDR3: CASSLGQLFEAFF
DNA: TGTGCCAGCAGCTTGGGACAGCTTTTCGAAGCTTTCTTT
V: TRBV5-7
D: .
size: .
J: TRBJ1-1

CDR3: CASSLLSQGAPEKLFF
DNA: TGTGCCAGCTCACTTTTGTCGCAGGGGGCACCTGAAAAACTGTTTTTT
V: TRBV18
D: TRBD1
size: .
J: TRBJ1-4

CDR3: CASSLERGAGEKLFF
DNA: TGCGCCAGCAGCTTGGAACGGGGAGCGGGAGAAAAACTGTTTTTT
V: TRBV5-1
D: .
size: .
J: TRBJ1-4

CDR3: CASSQAGLDYEQYF
DNA: TGTGCCAGCAGCCAAGCCGGGTTGGACTACGAGCAGTACTTC
V: TRBV4-2
D: .
size: .
J: TRBJ2-7

CDR3: CASSYSGTGDQPQHF
DNA: TGTGCCAGCAGTTACTCCGGGACAGGGGATCAGCCCCAGCATTTT
V: TRBV6-5
D: TRBD1
size: .
J: TRBJ1-5

CDR3: CASRPLGLAGEGEQFF
DNA: TGTGCCAGCAGGCCCCTCGGACTAGCGGGGGAAGGTGAGCAGTTCTTC
V: TRBV2
D: TRBD2
size: .
J: TRBJ2-1

CDR3: CASSSYRGMDTGELFF
DNA: TGTGCCAGCAGCTCGTACAGGGGAATGGACACCGGGGAGCTGTTTTTT
V: TRBV7-3
D: TRBD1
size: .
J: TRBJ2-2

CDR3: CASSVAAAGADTQYF
DNA: TGTGCCAGCAGCGTAGCTGCAGCGGGGGCGGATACGCAGTATTTT
V: TRBV9
D: TRBD2
size: .
J: TRBJ2-3

CDR3: CASNAGVTQPQHF
DNA: TGTGCCAGTAACGCAGGGGTAACTCAGCCCCAGCATTTT
V: TRBV19
D: .
size: once
J: TRBJ1-5

CDR3: CASSEGQGKSSDTQYF
DNA: TGTGCCAGCAGCGAAGGACAGGGGAAGAGTTCAGATACGCAGTATTTT
V: TRBV5-6
D: TRBD1
size: .
J: TRBJ2-3

CDR3: CASSPSGTSGGSQYF
DNA: TGTGCCAGCAGTCCTTCCGGGACTAGCGGGGGGTCGCAGTATTTT
V: TRBV6-1
D: TRBD2
size: .
J: TRBJ2-3

CDR3: CASSVEQPEQGSSYEQYF
DNA: TGTGCCAGCAGCGTAGAACAGCCAGAACAGGGCAGCTCCTACGAGCAGTACTTC
V: TRBV9
D: .
size: .
J: TRBJ2-7

CDR3: CAWKQGDSYNEQFF
DNA: TGTGCCTGGAAACAGGGGGACTCCTACAATGAGCAGTTCTTC
V: TRBV30
D: TRBD1
size: .
J: TRBJ2-1

CDR3: CSVEEGIETQYF
DNA: TGCAGCGTTGAGGAGGGGATAGAGACCCAGTACTTC
V: TRBV29-1
D: .
size: few
J: TRBJ2-5

CDR3: CASSPGTGALGDTEAFF
DNA: TGTGCCAGCTCACCAGGGACAGGGGCTCTCGGGGACACTGAAGCTTTCTTT
V: TRBV18
D: TRBD1
size: .
J: TRBJ1-1

CDR3: CASSPRTRDRGYNEQFF
DNA: TGTGCCAGCAGCCCCCGAACGCGGGACAGGGGGTACAATGAGCAGTTCTTC
V: TRBV7-9
D: TRBD1
size: .
J: TRBJ2-1

CDR3: CAAGQGVSNIQYF
DNA: TGTGCCGCCGGACAGGGAGTTTCAAACATTCAGTACTTC
V: TRBV10-3
D: TRBD1
size: .
J: TRBJ2-4

CDR3: CAWVAQELGYTF
DNA: TGTGCCTGGGTCGCTCAGGAACTTGGCTACACCTTC
V: TRBV19
D: .
size: .
J: TRBJ1-2

CDR3: CASSIAANGYTF
DNA: TGTGCCAGTAGTATAGCCGCGAATGGCTACACCTTC
V: TRBV19
D: .
size: .
J: TRBJ1-2

CDR3: CASSFTGGTGANVLTF
DNA: TGTGCCAGCAGCTTTACAGGGGGCACTGGGGCCAACGTCCTGACTTTC
V: TRBV27
D: TRBD1
size: .
J: TRBJ2-6

CDR3: CASSTGHGGNQPQHF
DNA: TGTGCCAGCAGCACGGGACACGGGGGCAATCAGCCCCAGCATTTT
V: TRBV9
D: .
size: .
J: TRBJ1-5

CDR3: CASSVDGASGNTIYF
DNA: TGTGCCAGCAGCGTAGATGGGGCTTCTGGAAACACCATATATTTT
V: TRBV9
D: .
size: .
J: TRBJ1-3